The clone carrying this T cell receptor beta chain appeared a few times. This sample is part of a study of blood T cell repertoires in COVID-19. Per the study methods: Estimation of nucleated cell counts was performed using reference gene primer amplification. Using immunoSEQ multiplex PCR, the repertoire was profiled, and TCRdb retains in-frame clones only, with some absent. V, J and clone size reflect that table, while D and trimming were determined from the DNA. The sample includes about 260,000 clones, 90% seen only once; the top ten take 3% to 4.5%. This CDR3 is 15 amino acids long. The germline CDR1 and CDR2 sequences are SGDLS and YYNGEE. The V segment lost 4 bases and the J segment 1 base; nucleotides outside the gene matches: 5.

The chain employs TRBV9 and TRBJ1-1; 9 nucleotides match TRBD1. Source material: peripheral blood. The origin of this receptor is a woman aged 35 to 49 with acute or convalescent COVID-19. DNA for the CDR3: TGTGCCAGCAGCCCTCAGACAGGGGGGAACACTGAAGCTTTCTTT. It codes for CASSPQTGGNTEAFF.